One and the same sample provided the 25 T cell receptor beta chains below, sequenced in a study of identical twins. TCRdb fed the 5' RACE reads into MiXCR, producing one record per CDR3 protein. The table includes some 240,000 distinct CDR3 sequences, around 8.8% detected once. The same data also contributed to another study, on yellow fever vaccine responses in identical twins.

Material: CD8+ T cells sorted from blood. These receptor sequences come from a woman between 18 and 30 years old in good health.

This clonotype came up many times. This chain connects TRBV7-9 to TRBJ2-3; D is perhaps TRBD2 (6 bases). Germline V gene lookup returns CDR1 SEHNR and CDR2 FQNEAQ (reference sequence). V was trimmed by 0 bases and J by 6 bases, leaving 13 bases between them. This CDR3 has 15 amino acids. CDR3 sequence (DNA): TGTGCCAGCAGCTTAGCTGTACCGGAGGGTGATACGCAGTATTTT. Protein: CASSLAVPEGDTQYF.

In its sample, this clonotype was seen many times. Its ends do not fully match the called genes, so a read error is possible. The V gene is TRBV7-2, the J gene TRBJ2-1; D not certain. From germline, CDR1 is SGHTA and CDR2 FQGNSA. This CDR3 contains 14 residues. CDR3 protein: CASSFSGRYNEQFF. In DNA, the CDR3 is TGCGCCAGCAGCTTCTCTGGACGGTACAATGAGCAGTTCTTC.

CDR3 sequence (DNA): TGTGCCAGCAGCTTCCGGTATTCGACATCTTACCCCCCCGAAGCTTTCTTT. Protein sequence: CASSFRYSTSYPPEAFF. The genes are TRBV5-6 and TRBJ1-1, with D unresolved. The CDR3 length is 17 residues. CDR1 is SGHDT, CDR2 YYEEEE, per germline. V was cut by 2 bases and J by 8 bases, with 25 bases left in between.

This clonotype was seen a few times. The chain is built from TRBV29-1 and TRBJ2-3; 9 bases fit TRBD2. Germline loops: CDR1 SQVTM, CDR2 ANQGSEA. The V gene end was trimmed by 4 bases and the J gene end by 0 bases; junction bases not matched to a gene: 8. CDR3 length: 16 residues. CDR3 sequence reads: CSVVGTSSLSTDTQYF. The CDR3 bases are TGCAGCGTTGTAGGGACTAGCTCCCTAAGCACAGATACGCAGTATTTT.

The rearrangement uses TRBV14 and TRBJ2-7; TRBD2 matches at 8 bases. Germline trimming cut 1 base from V and 1 base from J; bases unmatched to any gene: 3. There are 15 residues in the CDR3. In germline, CDR1 is SGHDN, CDR2 FVKESK. The CDR3 DNA follows: TGTGCCAGCAGCCAAGTGGTAGCGGGGTCCTACGAGCAGTACTTC. Amino acid sequence: CASSQVVAGSYEQYF.

This clonotype was counted a few times. The CDR3 region is CASSANLAVLAKNIQYF. In DNA, the CDR3 is TGTGCCAGCAGTGCGAATCTAGCGGTACTAGCCAAAAACATTCAGTACTTC. This chain joins TRBV2 and TRBJ2-4; 7 nucleotides line up with TRBD2. The CDR3 has 17 amino acids. Germline lookup yields CDR1 SNHLY and CDR2 FYNNEI. Losses at the gene ends were 4 bases for V and 0 bases for J; bases not matched to a gene: 9.

This clonotype appeared a few times. This chain connects TRBV9 to TRBJ2-1; TRBD2 matches at 8 bases. The CDR3 extends over 16 amino acids. V was pared by 4 bases and J by 6 bases, with 12 bases of the junction left unmatched. Germline-derived CDR1 and CDR2 are SGDLS and YYNGEE. In DNA form, the CDR3 reads TGTGCCAGCAGCCCCTTCCGAGCGGGAGATGTCAATGAGCAGTTCTTC. It translates to CASSPFRAGDVNEQFF.

This clonotype has ten or more counts. V gene TRBV15 combines with J gene TRBJ2-1; D is perhaps TRBD2 (5 bases). Trimming shortened V by 5 bases and J by 0 bases, and 11 bases separated the two germline ends. CDR1 is LNHNV and CDR2 is YYDKDF in the germline V gene (reference sequence). The CDR3 totals 15 residues. As DNA, the CDR3 is TGTGCCACCAGCTCGCGGACTGGCTCCTACAATGAGCAGTTCTTC. Residues: CATSSRTGSYNEQFF.

V is TRBV28 and J is TRBJ2-1; TRBD2 matches at 9 bases. The CDR3 runs 16 residues. CDR1 MDHEN and CDR2 SYDVKM come from the germline V gene. J lost 7 bases, V lost 8 bases, and 15 bases had no gene match. CDR3 amino acids: CASASARIAGDNEQFF. The CDR3 nucleotides read TGTGCCAGCGCCTCCGCTCGGATAGCGGGAGATAATGAGCAGTTCTTC.

This clonotype has a handful of counts. This chain links TRBV7-6 with TRBJ2-5; TRBD2 agrees at 9 bases. This CDR3 contains 15 residues. The germline gives CDR1 SGHVS, CDR2 FNYEAQ. Unmatched junction bases numbered 5, after V lost 6 bases and J lost 0 bases. Here the CDR3 reads CASRRTSEYQETQYF. The DNA of the CDR3 is TGTGCCAGCAGACGGACTAGCGAGTACCAAGAGACCCAGTACTTC. Supplemented by reference TRBV7-6 and TRBJ2-5, the full variable domain reads GAGVSQSPRYKVTKRGQDVALRCDPISGHVSLYWYRQALGQGPEFLTYFNYEAQQDKSGLPNDRFSAERPEGSISTLTIQRTEQRDSAMYRCASRRTSEYQETQYFGPGTRLLVL.

V and J are TRBV9 and TRBJ2-1; D gene unclear. Trimming cost V 4 bases and J 5 bases, with 13 bases left between them. The length of the CDR3 is 14 residues. The V gene's germline CDR1 is SGDLS and CDR2 YYNGEE. The CDR3: CASSTYSSHNEQFF. DNA of the CDR3: TGTGCCAGCAGCACCTACTCTAGTCACAATGAGCAGTTCTTC.

This clonotype was seen only a few times. V and J are TRBV5-1 and TRBJ2-2, with D perhaps TRBD2 (5 bases). Germline CDR1 reads SGHRS; CDR2 reads YFSETQ. The CDR3 is 13 amino acids. Trimming removed 0 bases from V and 7 bases from J, with 7 bases in between. As DNA, the CDR3 is TGCGCCAGCAGCTTGGAAGGAGGCGGGGAGCTGTTTTTT. This translates into CASSLEGGGELFF.

This clonotype appeared a few times. This sequence joins TRBV29-1 and TRBJ2-4, with 7 bases aligning to TRBD2. The CDR3 extends over 14 amino acids. Germline lookup yields CDR1 SQVTM and CDR2 ANQGSEA. Trimming removed 4 bases from V and 1 base from J; junction bases left unmatched: 4. The CDR3 is CSVVEGGAKNIQYF. The CDR3 nucleotides are TGCAGCGTTGTTGAGGGAGGGGCCAAAAACATTCAGTACTTC.

In its sample, this clonotype was seen many times. This chain uses TRBV29-1 with TRBJ2-7; D is ambiguous. Germline V gene sequence: CDR1 SQVTM, CDR2 ANQGSEA. CDR3 length equals 13 residues. V shed 5 bases and J shed 1 base, with 12 bases lying between them. The CDR3 here is CSVISAVSYEQYF. For the CDR3, the DNA is TGCAGCGTTATTTCGGCTGTTTCCTACGAGCAGTACTTC.

This chain joins TRBV6-2 or TRBV6-3 and TRBJ2-7; tentative D call: TRBD2 (5 bases). Germline-derived CDR1 and CDR2 are MNHEY and SVGEGT. The V gene lost 11 bases and the J gene lost 4 bases, with 27 bases spanning the gap. The CDR3 extends over 16 amino acids. DNA for the CDR3: TGTGCCTCTGCGGCCCCAGCGTTTACCCCGGGATACGAGCAGTACTTC. It is translated as CASAAPAFTPGYEQYF.

At least ten counts were recorded for this clonotype. The J gene is TRBJ1-2, the V gene TRBV12-3 or TRBV12-4; D ambiguous. V lost 5 bases to trimming and J lost 3 bases, with 13 bases between them. There are 14 residues in the CDR3. The CDR3 here is CASSPPWNDYGYTF. Written as DNA, the CDR3 is TGTGCCAGCAGTCCCCCTTGGAACGACTATGGCTACACCTTC.

The chain joins TRBV9 to TRBJ2-7; 8 bases are shared with TRBD2. The length of the CDR3 is 14 residues. With 2 bases clipped from V and 5 bases from J, the junction kept 6 bases outside the gene matches. Germline values: CDR1 SGDLS, CDR2 YYNGEE. The CDR3 sequence is CASSVSGSGNEQYF. For the CDR3, the DNA is TGTGCCAGCAGCGTGAGCGGGAGTGGGAACGAGCAGTACTTC.

The genes are TRBV4-2 and TRBJ2-3; 9 bases are shared with TRBD2. The germline V gene encodes CDR1 LGHNA and CDR2 YNFKEQ. Losses at the gene ends were 2 bases for V and 3 bases for J; bases not matched to a gene: 3. The CDR3 sequence is 15 residues long. CDR3 loop: CASSQIAGVTDTQYF. The CDR3 coding sequence is TGTGCCAGCAGCCAAATAGCGGGAGTAACAGATACGCAGTATTTT.

This clonotype has at least ten counts. The V call is TRBV3-1, the J call TRBJ1-1; no clear D. The germline gives CDR1 LGHDT, CDR2 YNNKEL (reference sequence). This CDR3 has 13 amino acids. V was cut by 4 bases and J by 5 bases, with 11 bases left in between. The chain's CDR3 is CASSLPLGTEAFF. The CDR3 bases are TGTGCCAGCAGCCTCCCCCTCGGTACTGAAGCTTTCTTT.

This clonotype has only a few counts. The chain carries TRBV2 and TRBJ2-7; D remains unclear. The CDR3 runs to 13 residues. From germline, CDR1 is SNHLY and CDR2 FYNNEI. V was shortened by 7 bases and J by 4 bases, with 14 bases between the two germline ends. CDR3 DNA sequence: TGTGCCAGCATGGGCCAGGCCCTATACGAGCAGTACTTC. It codes for CASMGQALYEQYF.

This clonotype was seen a few times. The chain couples TRBV5-1 to TRBJ2-5, with D possibly matching TRBD1 (6 bases). Trimming removed 4 bases at V and 2 bases at J, with 15 bases between. The CDR3 covers 15 residues. Germline assignment: CDR1 SGHRS and CDR2 YFSETQ. The CDR3 sequence: CASSAPTQGQETQYF. The CDR3 DNA follows: TGCGCCAGCAGCGCCCCGACTCAGGGGCAAGAGACCCAGTACTTC.

This clonotype showed up just a few times. The V and J genes are TRBV28 and TRBJ2-7; D not resolved. The CDR3 extends over 15 amino acids. V gave up 5 bases and J gave up 2 bases, with 16 bases separating them. The germline V gene has CDR1 MDHEN and CDR2 SYDVKM. The CDR3 DNA follows: TGTGCCAGCAGTCGTCTCTCGGACCAGCCCTACGAGCAGTACTTC. This encodes CASSRLSDQPYEQYF.

This clonotype has ten or more counts. V gene TRBV11-2 combines with J gene TRBJ2-7; 7 positions match TRBD2. V was pared by 0 bases and J by 1 base, with 3 bases of the junction left unmatched. Germline CDR1 and CDR2: SGHAT and FQNNGV. The CDR3 has 15 amino acids. The CDR3 spells CASSLDRGSSYEQYF. CDR3 DNA: TGTGCCAGCAGCTTAGATCGCGGGAGTTCCTACGAGCAGTACTTC.

This clonotype was counted ten times or more. The chain couples TRBV6-4 to TRBJ2-2, with D uncertain. Germline CDR1 MRHNA, CDR2 SNTAGT. V was pared by 0 bases and J by 3 bases, with 2 bases between. CDR3 length equals 13 residues. In DNA form, the CDR3 reads TGTGCCAGCAGTGACTCGGACACCGGGGAGCTGTTTTTT. This translates into CASSDSDTGELFF.

This clonotype was counted a few times. The CDR3 nucleotides read TGTGCCAGCAGCAGGACCGGGACTGTACTAGCGGGAATCTACAATGAGCAGTTCTTC. Its protein product is CASSRTGTVLAGIYNEQFF. The chain couples TRBV27 to TRBJ2-1; 10 bases line up with TRBD2. Germline V lookup: CDR1 MNHEY, CDR2 SMNVEV (reference sequence). The J segment lost 3 bases and the V segment lost 6 bases, leaving 17 bases of the junction unmatched. The CDR3 is made up of 19 amino acids.